These T cell receptor beta chains were read from a single sample in a study of blood T cell repertoires in COVID-19. The data were produced by immunoSEQ multiplex PCR, yet TCRdb's version contains in-frame clones alone and is incomplete. The sample yields a few hundred thousand clones, about nine tenths seen once. Sequencing used peripheral blood. The receptors derive from a woman aged 25 to 39 with COVID-19, enrolled during active disease. Both conserved end residues are part of each CDR3. Each record gives: clone size, V gene, J gene, D gene, CDR3 protein, CDR3 DNA. A D gene is named only where the DNA matches it firmly. Size is omitted from some rows. Given values are once, few, many or a class for expanded clones.

.	TRBV6-4	TRBJ1-2	TRBD1	CASSDEDRGRYGYTF	TGTGCCAGCAGTGACGAGGACAGGGGGAGATATGGCTACACCTTC
.	TRBV27	TRBJ1-5	.	CASSLSRYSNQPQHF	TGTGCCAGCAGTTTATCGAGATATAGCAATCAGCCCCAGCATTTT
few	TRBV7-9	TRBJ1-3	.	CASSPGATGNTIYF	TGTGCCAGCAGCCCAGGGGCAACGGGAAACACCATATATTTT
.	TRBV7-9	TRBJ1-4	TRBD1	CASSLLPGQVNEKLFF	TGTGCCAGCAGCCTCCTTCCAGGACAGGTTAATGAAAAACTGTTTTTT
.	TRBV19	TRBJ1-3	TRBD1	CASKGTVSGNTIYF	TGTGCCAGTAAAGGGACAGTCTCTGGAAACACCATATATTTT
.	TRBV5-4	TRBJ2-3	.	CASRPPHRGTDTQYF	TGTGCCAGCAGACCACCCCACCGGGGGACAGATACGCAGTATTTT
.	TRBV7-6	TRBJ2-7	.	CASSLAGSLYEQYF	TGTGCCAGCAGCTTAGCGGGCAGTCTCTACGAGCAGTACTTC
.	TRBV12-1	TRBJ1-2	.	CASRKPGQPYTNYGYTF	TGTGCCAGCAGAAAACCGGGACAGCCCTATACTAACTATGGCTACACCTTC
few	TRBV10-3	TRBJ1-5	.	CAISDYADQPQHF	TGTGCCATCAGTGACTACGCCGATCAGCCCCAGCATTTT
once	TRBV5-5	TRBJ2-7	TRBD2	CASSSRDYLYEQYF	TGTGCCAGCAGCTCCCGGGACTACCTATACGAGCAGTACTTC
.	TRBV2	TRBJ2-1	TRBD2	CASSQAGGVGFF	TGTGCCAGCAGCCAAGCGGGGGGGGTTGGGTTCTTC
few	TRBV7-9	TRBJ2-7	TRBD2	CASSFGLAGQYF	TGTGCCAGCAGCTTCGGACTAGCGGGGCAGTACTTC
.	TRBV3-1/TRBV3-2	TRBJ2-1	TRBD1	CASSHQGAGGNEQFF	TGTGCCAGCAGCCACCAAGGGGCAGGGGGCAATGAGCAGTTCTTC
.	TRBV5-6	TRBJ1-2	.	CASIMTGVDYGYTF	TGTGCCAGCATCATGACGGGGGTCGACTATGGCTACACCTTC
.	TRBV7-2	TRBJ2-7	.	CASTSWGDLPYEQYF	TGTGCCAGCACGTCGTGGGGGGACCTTCCCTACGAGCAGTACTTC
once	TRBV4-1	TRBJ2-1	.	CASSHVRTGENEQFF	TGCGCCAGCAGCCACGTCAGGACGGGGGAAAATGAGCAGTTCTTC
.	TRBV2	TRBJ2-7	TRBD2	CASSDPVASGGTNSYEQYF	TGTGCCAGCAGTGATCCCGTGGCTAGCGGGGGGACGAACTCCTACGAGCAGTACTTC
once	TRBV11-3	TRBJ2-7	.	CASSFAGGHEQYF	TGTGCCAGCAGCTTCGCCGGGGGGCACGAGCAGTACTTC
.	TRBV6-5	TRBJ2-1	TRBD1	CASSGRDRGNEQFF	TGTGCCAGCAGCGGACGGGACAGGGGAAATGAGCAGTTCTTC
.	TRBV5-1	TRBJ2-7	TRBD2	CASSLFPAGDSYEQYF	TGCGCCAGCAGCTTGTTCCCAGCGGGGGACTCCTACGAGCAGTACTTC
.	TRBV4-2	TRBJ2-1	TRBD2	CASSLTSGPQGEQFF	TGTGCCAGCAGCCTGACTAGCGGGCCTCAGGGTGAGCAGTTCTTC
.	TRBV4-1	TRBJ2-7	.	CASSQGYSGGRAYEQYF	TGCGCCAGCAGCCAAGGCTATTCGGGGGGCAGGGCCTACGAGCAGTACTTC
.	TRBV7-2	TRBJ2-2	.	CASSLQGLNTGELFF	TGTGCCAGCAGCTTACAGGGATTGAACACCGGGGAGCTGTTTTTT
.	TRBV7-2	TRBJ2-1	.	CASSLRQGGAGNEQFF	TGTGCCAGCAGCCTGAGGCAAGGGGGGGCCGGGAATGAGCAGTTCTTC
once	TRBV5-1	TRBJ1-2	.	CASSWDTAKGYTF	TGCGCCAGCAGCTGGGACACCGCCAAGGGCTACACCTTC
.	TRBV6-5	TRBJ1-5	.	CASSYLNQPQHF	TGTGCCAGCAGTTACTTAAATCAGCCCCAGCATTTT
.	TRBV7-9	TRBJ2-7	.	CASSGSGKAYEQYF	TGTGCCAGCAGCGGCTCAGGGAAAGCCTACGAGCAGTACTTC
few	TRBV19	TRBJ2-1	TRBD1	CASSPPDRVVLDEQFF	TGTGCCAGTAGTCCCCCAGACAGGGTTGTTTTAGATGAGCAGTTCTTC
.	TRBV9	TRBJ2-3	.	CASSPGTDTQYF	TGTGCCAGCAGCCCCGGTACAGATACGCAGTATTTT
once	TRBV5-1	TRBJ2-7	.	CASSSYPSYEQYF	TGCGCCAGCAGCTCCTACCCCTCCTACGAGCAGTACTTC
.	TRBV6-4	TRBJ2-3	TRBD2	CASSRSGDSADTQYF	TGTGCCAGCAGTCGTAGCGGGGATTCGGCAGATACGCAGTATTTT
.	TRBV5-1	TRBJ1-6	.	CASSLSGGLSSYNSPLHF	TGCGCCAGCAGCTTGTCGGGGGGCCTGAGCTCCTATAATTCACCCCTCCACTTT
.	TRBV2	TRBJ1-4	.	CASSRRLNEKLFF	TGTGCCAGCAGTCGTCGTCTAAATGAAAAACTGTTTTTT
once	TRBV11-2	TRBJ2-5	.	CASSGIQETQYF	TGTGCCAGCTCCGGGATTCAAGAGACCCAGTACTTC
.	TRBV7-9	TRBJ2-5	TRBD2	CASSPFSGGLQETQYF	TGTGCCAGCAGCCCCTTTAGCGGGGGGTTACAAGAGACCCAGTACTTC
.	TRBV5-1	TRBJ2-7	TRBD2	CASSHVAGAHDEQYF	TGCGCCAGCAGCCACGTAGCGGGGGCCCACGACGAGCAGTACTTC
.	TRBV7-6	TRBJ2-3	.	CASSLGLWRPPLLSSTDTQYF	TGTGCCAGCAGCTTAGGCCTCTGGAGGCCCCCTCTTTTAAGTTCCACAGATACGCAGTATTTT
once	TRBV29-1	TRBJ2-5	TRBD1	CSVGQGEETQYF	TGCAGCGTCGGACAGGGGGAAGAGACCCAGTACTTC
once	TRBV10-3	TRBJ2-7	.	CAISDAGGSYEQYF	TGTGCCATCAGTGACGCAGGGGGGTCGTACGAGCAGTACTTC
.	TRBV19	TRBJ1-1	TRBD1	CVGGEGQGMNTEAFF	TGTGTCGGGGGTGAGGGACAGGGGATGAACACTGAAGCTTTCTTT
.	TRBV6-5	TRBJ2-5	.	CASRQVIGETQYF	TGTGCCAGCAGGCAGGTCATAGGCGAGACCCAGTACTTC
.	TRBV18	TRBJ1-2	TRBD1	CASSPYETGGYGYTF	TGTGCCAGCTCACCATACGAGACAGGGGGTTATGGCTACACCTTC
.	TRBV6-2/TRBV6-3	TRBJ2-3	.	CASSYTTYGVTDTQYF	TGTGCCAGCAGTTACACTACCTACGGGGTAACAGATACGCAGTATTTT
.	TRBV27	TRBJ1-5	.	CASSPRTPTVGSNQPQHF	TGTGCCAGCAGCCCTAGAACCCCGACAGTGGGGAGCAATCAGCCCCAGCATTTT
.	TRBV21-1	TRBJ2-7	.	CASTRSPVEQYF	TGTGCCAGCACCCGGTCACCCGTCGAGCAGTACTTC
.	TRBV28	TRBJ1-5	.	CASSLQDQPQHF	TGTGCCAGCAGTTTGCAGGATCAGCCCCAGCATTTT
.	TRBV5-4	TRBJ2-2	TRBD1	CASSLRGRTGELFF	TGTGCCAGCAGCCTCAGGGGGCGCACCGGGGAGCTGTTTTTT
.	TRBV7-8	TRBJ2-7	TRBD2	CASSPGGGEFYEQYF	TGTGCCAGCAGCCCAGGCGGGGGGGAATTCTACGAGCAGTACTTC
.	TRBV9	TRBJ2-3	.	CASSVAGGSDTQYF	TGTGCCAGCAGCGTAGCAGGGGGGTCAGATACGCAGTATTTT
.	TRBV19	TRBJ1-1	TRBD1	CASTNPGGQVNRRAEAFF	TGTGCCAGTACCAACCCTGGGGGACAGGTAAATCGAAGGGCTGAAGCTTTCTTT
.	TRBV15	TRBJ2-3	TRBD2	CATSRDRTWGGGLDTQYF	TGTGCCACCAGCAGAGACCGTACTTGGGGCGGGGGATTAGATACGCAGTATTTT
.	TRBV5-1	TRBJ1-1	.	CASSLAGEGNTEAFF	TGCGCCAGCAGCTTGGCTGGAGAGGGGAACACTGAAGCTTTCTTT
.	TRBV19	TRBJ2-7	.	CASSAPGHSLYEQYF	TGTGCCAGTAGTGCCCCGGGACACTCCTTATACGAGCAGTACTTC
.	TRBV29-1	TRBJ1-2	.	CSVVVPSGPESYTF	TGCAGCGTTGTCGTCCCCAGCGGACCGGAGAGTTACACCTTC
.	TRBV7-9	TRBJ1-2	.	CASTPPGRGYTF	TGTGCCAGCACCCCCCCGGGGAGGGGCTACACCTTC